Listed below are T cell receptor beta chains from one sample, sequenced in a study of cytomegalovirus exposure and HLA in healthy donors. The assay was immunoSEQ multiplex PCR, and TCRdb's table has in-frame clones only and misses some. The sample contains about 160,000 clones, 85% of which appear only once. Sequences were obtained from PBMCs. These receptors all come from a man younger than 30 in good health and CMV-seropositive. The CDR3 runs from the conserved cysteine through the conserved F or W. Each record gives: D gene, clone size, J gene, V gene, CDR3 DNA, CDR3 protein. A D gene is named only where the DNA matches it firmly. Clone sizes are given selectively: once, few, many, or a class where the clone is expanded.

TRBD1 once TRBJ1-6 TRBV30 TGTGCTCGTGCGGACAGGGGAGGTTCACCCCTCCACTTT CARADRGGSPLHF
TRBD1 . TRBJ2-5 TRBV2 TGTGCCAGCACACAACTACCGGGACAGCAAGAGACCCAGTACTTC CASTQLPGQQETQYF
TRBD1 . TRBJ1-1 TRBV18 TGTGCCAGCTCACTGGGACAGGGAATAGCGACTGAAGCTTTCTTT CASSLGQGIATEAFF
. few TRBJ1-1 TRBV6-5 TGTGCCAGCAGCCGGGGAGGGATCGGGAACACTGAAGCTTTCTTT CASSRGGIGNTEAFF
TRBD1 . TRBJ1-3 TRBV29-1 TGCAGCGTTGAACAGGGGGCGGACACCATATATTTT CSVEQGADTIYF
. . TRBJ2-5 TRBV2 TGTGCCAGCAGGCGACAGTTTCAAGAGACCCAGTACTTC CASRRQFQETQYF
TRBD1 . TRBJ2-7 TRBV27 TGTGCCAGCAATACAGGGGATGGGAGCTCCTACGAGCAGTACTTC CASNTGDGSSYEQYF
TRBD1 . TRBJ1-1 TRBV11-2 TGTGCCAGCAGCTTAGCCGGGACAGGGAACACTGAAGCTTTCTTT CASSLAGTGNTEAFF
. . TRBJ1-1 TRBV6-6 TGTGCCAGCAAGAAGGAGGAAGAGTTTGCTTTCTTT CASKKEEEFAFF
. once TRBJ1-3 TRBV14 TGTGCCAGCAGCCAAGACGGGGTCTCTGGAAACACCATATATTTT CASSQDGVSGNTIYF
TRBD1 . TRBJ2-1 TRBV6-4 TGTGCCAGCAGTGACCGACAGGGTTCCTACAATGAGCAGTTCTTC CASSDRQGSYNEQFF
TRBD2 . TRBJ2-5 TRBV10-2 TGCGCCAGCTCTGAGGGACTAGCGCCGACCCAGTACTTC CASSEGLAPTQYF
. few TRBJ1-3 TRBV19 TGTGCCAGTAGTATCCGCTCTGGAAACACCATATATTTT CASSIRSGNTIYF
. . TRBJ2-3 TRBV7-3 TGTGCCAGGCCGGGGGTGGGCACAGATACGCAGTATTTT CARPGVGTDTQYF
TRBD1 . TRBJ2-2 TRBV7-2 TGTGCCAGCAGCCCAGGGGGAACCGGGGAGCTGTTTTTT CASSPGGTGELFF
. . TRBJ1-1 TRBV7-2 TGTGCCAGCAGCCCAGGGGCTGAAGCTTTCTTT CASSPGAEAFF
TRBD1 . TRBJ1-4 TRBV6-1 TGTGCCAGCAGAGAAACCGGGACAGGGGGTGAAAAACTGTTTTTT CASRETGTGGEKLFF
. . TRBJ2-1 TRBV2 TGTGCCAGCATGAAGGAGTTGAGCTCCTACAATGAGCAGTTCTTC CASMKELSSYNEQFF
. . TRBJ1-6 TRBV19 TGTGCCAGTATCAAAACAGGGAGCTCTAATTCACCCCTCCACTTT CASIKTGSSNSPLHF
TRBD1 . TRBJ1-1 TRBV5-1 TGCGCCAGCAGCTTGGGTGACAGGGTCACTGAAGCTTTCTTT CASSLGDRVTEAFF
. . TRBJ2-1 TRBV20-1 TGCAGTGCTAGGGGGGGCAATGAGCAGTTCTTC CSARGGNEQFF
TRBD1 . TRBJ1-6 TRBV5-6 TGTGCCAGCAGCTCCCCCGGACAGGGAAATTCACCCCTCCACTTT CASSSPGQGNSPLHF
TRBD1 . TRBJ2-5 TRBV18 TGTGCCAGCTCACCTAGGGACAGAGAAGAGACCCAGTACTTC CASSPRDREETQYF
. . TRBJ2-7 TRBV7-9 TGTGCCAGCAGCTTAGAATCCATCAGCGAGCAGTACTTC CASSLESISEQYF
TRBD1 . TRBJ2-7 TRBV6-5 TGTGCCAGCATCCGGACAGGGGGAGGCTCGTACGAGCAGTACTTC CASIRTGGGSYEQYF
. . TRBJ2-1 TRBV29-1 TGCAGCGTAGAGACTCGGTCATCCTACAATGAGCAGTTCTTC CSVETRSSYNEQFF
. . TRBJ1-3 TRBV4-3 TGCGCCAGCAGCCAAGATGTACTATCGGGAAACACCATATATTTT CASSQDVLSGNTIYF
. . TRBJ2-7 TRBV11-3 TGTGCCAGCAGCACGACCCCGGAGTCCGAGCAGTACTTC CASSTTPESEQYF
. . TRBJ1-2 TRBV20-1 TGCAGTGCGAGGTCGGGTGGCTACACCTTC CSARSGGYTF
. . TRBJ1-5 TRBV19 TGTGCCAGTAGCTTCTCACTCTCACAGGGATTGAATCAGCCCCAGCATTTT CASSFSLSQGLNQPQHF
TRBD1 few TRBJ2-7 TRBV7-2 TGTGCCAGCAGCTTAGGACAGGGGGCATACGAGCAGTACTTC CASSLGQGAYEQYF
TRBD1 . TRBJ1-2 TRBV5-4 TGTGCCAGCAGCTTGCCGGGGACAGGGGGCGGCTACACCTTC CASSLPGTGGGYTF
. . TRBJ2-5 TRBV4-1 TGCGCCAGCAGCCAAGAGAGGGCCGGCTATAAAGAGACCCAGTACTTC CASSQERAGYKETQYF
TRBD2 . TRBJ2-2 TRBV13 TGTGCCAGCAGCTTACTAGCGGCGAACACCGGGGAGCTGTTTTTT CASSLLAANTGELFF
. . TRBJ2-1 TRBV7-2 TGTGCCAGCAGCTTAGAACAGGGTCGAAATGAGCAGTTCTTC CASSLEQGRNEQFF
. . TRBJ1-2 TRBV6-1 TGTGCCAGCAACGGCGGGGACTATGGCTACACCTTC CASNGGDYGYTF
TRBD1 . TRBJ1-5 TRBV19 TGTGCCAGTAGTACCGGGGACAGGATAGATAATTATAGCAATCAGCCCCAGCATTTT CASSTGDRIDNYSNQPQHF
. . TRBJ2-7 TRBV7-6 TGTGCCAGCAGCTTAGGGGGGCCAGGGTGGGCTCTCGAGCAGTACTTC CASSLGGPGWALEQYF
TRBD1 . TRBJ2-4 TRBV19 TGTGCCAGTAGTATCCGGGACAGGGGTGACAGTCAGTACTTC CASSIRDRGDSQYF
TRBD1 . TRBJ1-1 TRBV9 TGTGCCAGCAGCATCCGGGACAGGGGGCTGGGTGAAGCTTTCTTT CASSIRDRGLGEAFF
. . TRBJ1-5 TRBV10-2 TGCGCCAGCAGCGCAGTACATAGCAATCAGCCCCAGCATTTT CASSAVHSNQPQHF
TRBD1 . TRBJ2-3 TRBV6-4 TGTGCCAGCACCTTACCGGGACAGTACACAGATACGCAGTATTTT CASTLPGQYTDTQYF
. . TRBJ2-2 TRBV6-5 TGTGCCAGCAGTTACTCCCAGGGTTGGTTTCCCGGGGAGCTGTTTTTT CASSYSQGWFPGELFF
. . TRBJ2-7 TRBV14 TGTGCCAGCAGCCCTACAGGGATCCACGAGCAGTACTTC CASSPTGIHEQYF
. . TRBJ1-3 TRBV4-2 TGTGCCAGCAGCCAAGAGGTCAGCGGAGGGGGAAACACCATATATTTT CASSQEVSGGGNTIYF